A single sample is the source of the 7 T cell receptor beta chains below, sequenced in a study of blood T cell repertoires in COVID-19. The method was immunoSEQ multiplex PCR; TCRdb's version includes in-frame clones alone and lacks a portion of them. The sample has 85,000 to 95,000 clones, around three quarters seen once; the top ten hold over 6.5%. Sequenced: peripheral blood. These receptors all come from a man in his 70s with acute or convalescent COVID-19.

J is TRBJ2-5 and V is TRBV5-1, with a possible D match to TRBD1 (6 bases). V shed 4 bases and J shed 3 bases, with 16 bases lying between them. Germline lookup yields CDR1 SGHRS and CDR2 YFSETQ. The CDR3 consists of 15 residues. The CDR3, as DNA: TGCGCCAGCAGCCTAAAAGGGACACCCGAAGAGACCCAGTACTTC. This translates into CASSLKGTPEETQYF.

V usage is TRBV28 and J usage is TRBJ1-1, with D possibly matching TRBD1 (6 bases). Germline assignment: CDR1 MDHEN and CDR2 SYDVKM. The CDR3 is made up of 16 amino acids. V lost 4 bases, J lost 3 bases, and 18 bases lay in between. CDR3 in amino acids: CASSSPPGVDDTEAFF. CDR3 bases: TGTGCCAGCAGTTCCCCACCAGGGGTGGACGACACTGAAGCTTTCTTT. Filled out from reference TRBV28 and TRBJ1-1, the complete variable domain reads DVKVTQSSRYLVKRTGEKVFLECVQDMDHENMFWYRQDPGLGLRLIYFSYDVKMKEKGDIPEGYSVSREKKERFSLILESASTNQTSMYLCASSSPPGVDDTEAFFGQGTRLTVV.

There are a few counts of this clone. This chain's CDR3 is CASSPPRSDRGNEQFF. The CDR3 nucleotides are TGTGCCAGCTCACCACCCCGGTCGGACAGGGGGAATGAGCAGTTCTTC. J is TRBJ2-1 and V is TRBV18, with 10 bases fitting TRBD1. The germline CDR1 and CDR2 sequences are KGHSH and LQKENI. The CDR3 contains 16 residues. Trimming removed 0 bases from V and 7 bases from J; junction bases left unmatched: 6.

CDR3 sequence (DNA): TGCGCCAGCAGCTTGAGCGGATTCTATAATTCACCCCTCCACTTT. Translation: CASSLSGFYNSPLHF. This chain connects TRBV5-1 to TRBJ1-6; D unresolved. This CDR3 is built from 15 residues. Germline V gives CDR1 SGHRS, CDR2 YFSETQ. The V gene lost 1 base and the J gene lost 3 bases, with 8 bases spanning the gap.

The rearrangement links TRBV28 to TRBJ1-2; 8 nucleotides align to TRBD1. Germline values: CDR1 MDHEN, CDR2 SYDVKM. The CDR3 loop spans 15 amino acids. The V segment lost 2 bases and the J segment 4 bases; nucleotides outside the gene matches: 6. CDR3 sequence (DNA): TGTGCCAGCAGTTTACCGGACAGGGCCTTCTATGGCTACACCTTC. Its protein product is CASSLPDRAFYGYTF.

V and J are TRBV6-6 and TRBJ2-7; D may be TRBD1 (5 bases). Germline CDR1 is MNHNY and CDR2 is SVGAGI (reference sequence). Trimming took off 5 bases at V and 0 bases at J, with 11 bases between the two ends. This CDR3 spans 14 amino acids. The CDR3 DNA reads as TGTGCCAGCAGTCCACAGGTGAGCTCCTACGAGCAGTACTTC. Translation gives CASSPQVSSYEQYF.

The rearrangement joins TRBV10-2 to TRBJ1-5, with TRBD1 matching 10 bases. Losses at the gene ends were 6 bases for V and 1 base for J; bases not matched to a gene: 12. Germline lookup yields CDR1 WSHSY and CDR2 SAAADI. This CDR3 has 18 amino acids. The CDR3 protein is CASSDRDRGWGSNQPQHF. DNA of the CDR3: TGCGCCAGCAGCGATCGGGACAGGGGATGGGGCAGCAATCAGCCCCAGCATTTT.